The 5 T cell receptor beta chains below were found in one sample sequenced in a study of T cell responses to AZD1222 COVID-19 vaccine. This table comes from immunoSEQ multiplex PCR, and its TCRdb copy is limited to in-frame clones, with some not included. The sample contains about 120,000 clones, about 90% of which appear only once. Sequencing used peripheral blood, obtained on day 0 of MenACWY control vaccination. All receptors derive from an adult in good health.

CDR3 bases: TGTGCCAGCAGCTTAGACAGGGCTACTGAAGCTTTCTTT. Amino acids: CASSLDRATEAFF. The V call is TRBV11-2, the J call TRBJ1-1, with D maybe TRBD1 (5 bases). This CDR3 is 13 amino acids long. CDR1 and CDR2 (germline): SGHAT, FQNNGV. Deletions cut 0 bases from V and 5 bases from J, with 7 bases between.

The chain uses TRBV2 and TRBJ1-5; 8 bases are a match to TRBD1. The ends lost 6 bases at V and 3 bases at J; junction bases unmatched: 10. Germline CDR1 reads SNHLY; CDR2 reads FYNNEI. This CDR3 region has 16 residues. CDR3 DNA sequence: TGTGCCAGCAGAAGTGGTAGGGGACAGGACAATCAGCCCCAGCATTTT. This codes for CASRSGRGQDNQPQHF.

V and J are TRBV5-5 and TRBJ2-3; 12 nucleotides match TRBD2. Germline CDR1 SGHKS, CDR2 YYEKEE (reference sequence). This CDR3 has 17 amino acids. V shed 1 base and J 4 bases; nucleotides not matched to a gene: 7. As DNA, the CDR3 is TGTGCCAGCAGCTTGTTAGCTAGCGGGGGGGCCTCAGATACGCAGTATTTT. It codes for CASSLLASGGASDTQYF.

Turning to this clone: Other DNA sequences in the sample encode the same CDR3. The V call is TRBV5-1, the J call TRBJ2-2; perhaps TRBD2 as D (5 bases). Germline loops: CDR1 SGHRS, CDR2 YFSETQ. V lost 2 bases and J 6 bases, leaving 20 bases between the germline ends. The CDR3 spans 17 residues. CDR3 residues: CASSLSLAGGPPGELFF. The CDR3 DNA is TGCGCCAGCAGCTTATCACTCGCGGGCGGGCCCCCCGGGGAGCTGTTTTTT.

This clone was seen a few times. This rearrangement joins TRBV13 to TRBJ2-1; possible D gene TRBD2, 5 bases. In germline, CDR1 is PRHDT, CDR2 FYEKMQ (reference sequence). The ends were cut back, 0 bases at V and 0 bases at J, with 12 bases in the middle. The CDR3 runs to 17 residues. CDR3 in amino acids: CASSLGGAVSSYNEQFF. The CDR3 nucleotides are TGTGCCAGCAGCTTAGGGGGAGCTGTGAGCTCCTACAATGAGCAGTTCTTC.